These 18 T cell receptor beta chains were sequenced from one sample in a study of T-cell memory formation after mild COVID-19. TCRdb processed the 5' RACE reads anew with MiXCR; each CDR3 protein has one entry. The sample has over 350,000 distinct CDR3 sequences, roughly 24% seen once. The sample was PBMCs or a T cell subset sorted from them (not recorded which). The receptor source for this set is an adult woman who had mild COVID-19 (a few samples of this study predate the infection). Cell type and time point are not known.

The rearrangement links TRBV5-1 to TRBJ1-1; TRBD1 agrees at 7 bases. Trimming removed 0 bases from V and 4 bases from J; junction bases left unmatched: 6. Per the germline V gene, CDR1 is SGHRS and CDR2 is YFSETQ. The CDR3 contains 15 residues. As DNA, the CDR3 is TGCGCCAGCAGCTTGGTGGAGGGGGCGCTCACTGAAGCTTTCTTT. Translation gives CASSLVEGALTEAFF.

V and J are TRBV24-1 and TRBJ1-1; 12 positions agree with TRBD1. The V segment lost 4 bases and the J segment 6 bases; nucleotides outside the gene matches: 5. This CDR3 contains 15 residues. Looked up from germline, CDR1 is KGHDR and CDR2 is SFDVKD. The CDR3 loop reads CATSDPGQGAAEAFF. The CDR3 DNA is TGTGCCACCAGTGACCCGGGACAGGGGGCAGCTGAAGCTTTCTTT.

This clonotype was counted between two and nine times. J is TRBJ2-7 and V is TRBV4-1, with D perhaps matching TRBD1 or TRBD2 (6 bases each). The germline V gene has CDR1 MGHRA and CDR2 YSYEKL. Trimming took off 0 bases at V and 3 bases at J, with 21 bases between the two ends. CDR3 length: 18 amino acids. This CDR3 is CASSQDWGGGGLLYEQYF. The CDR3 bases are TGCGCCAGCAGCCAAGATTGGGGCGGTGGGGGGCTCCTCTACGAGCAGTACTTC.

V is TRBV15 and J is TRBJ1-1; tentatively, D is TRBD1 (6 bases). Looked up from germline, CDR1 is LNHNV and CDR2 is YYDKDF (reference sequence). Trimming cost V 3 bases and J 4 bases, with 9 bases left between them. CDR3 length: 13 amino acids. CDR3 nucleotides: TGTGCCACCAGCAGGCTAGGGGGCACTGAAGCTTTCTTT. Residues: CATSRLGGTEAFF.

This clonotype was counted only a few times. The chain is built from TRBV7-9 and TRBJ1-1, with TRBD1 matching over 9 bases. Germline CDR1 SEHNR, CDR2 FQNEAQ (reference sequence). CDR3 size: 15 residues. The J segment lost 1 base and the V segment lost 4 bases, leaving 4 bases of the junction unmatched. In DNA form, the CDR3 reads TGTGCCAGCAGCTATCAGACAGGGGGGAACACTGAAGCTTTCTTT. It is translated as CASSYQTGGNTEAFF. Full variable domain (remainder filled in from reference TRBV7-9 and TRBJ1-1): DTGVSQNPRHKITKRGQNVTFRCDPISEHNRLYWYRQTLGQGPEFLTYFQNEAQLEKSRLLSDRFSAERPKGSFSTLEIQRTEQGDSAMYLCASSYQTGGNTEAFFGQGTRLTVV.

This clonotype was recorded at least ten times. This chain links TRBV5-1 with TRBJ2-7; D call uncertain. Germline values: CDR1 SGHRS, CDR2 YFSETQ. The V end lost 0 bases, the J end lost 0 bases, and 13 bases lay between the germline ends. The CDR3 is 16 residues long. For the CDR3, the DNA is TGCGCCAGCAGCTTGGACCCGGCGTCAAGCTCCTACGAGCAGTACTTC. The encoded protein is CASSLDPASSSYEQYF.

This clonotype was detected only a few times. V is TRBV4-1 and J is TRBJ2-7, with D perhaps TRBD1 (5 bases). Germline loops: CDR1 MGHRA, CDR2 YSYEKL. The CDR3 has 16 amino acids. The V end was cut by 1 base, the J end by 4 bases, with 17 bases between. The CDR3, as DNA: TGCGCCAGCAGCCAAGGCGTGACAGCCGATTCGTACGAGCAGTACTTC. This encodes CASSQGVTADSYEQYF.

This sequence joins TRBV7-6 and TRBJ2-2; the D is unclear. V lost 8 bases, J lost 2 bases, and 15 bases lay in between. The V gene's germline CDR1 is SGHVS and CDR2 FNYEAQ. The CDR3 has 15 residues. CDR3 DNA: TGTGCCAGCTCCTACGGCCCATCCAACACCGGGGAGCTGTTTTTT. It yields the protein CASSYGPSNTGELFF.

This clonotype was detected only a few times. The chain combines TRBV27 with TRBJ2-4, with D perhaps matching TRBD1 (6 bases). Trimming removed 6 bases at V and 0 bases at J, with 9 bases between. Germline lookup yields CDR1 MNHEY and CDR2 SMNVEV (reference sequence). CDR3 length equals 14 residues. The CDR3, as DNA: TGTGCCAGCAGATCAGGGGAAGCCAAAAACATTCAGTACTTC. This translates into CASRSGEAKNIQYF.

The V and J genes are TRBV24-1 and TRBJ2-5; the D gene is possibly TRBD2 (6 bases). CDR3 length: 13 amino acids. V lost 5 bases and J 5 bases, leaving 11 bases between the germline ends. CDR1 and CDR2 (germline): KGHDR, SFDVKD. CDR3 residues: CATSVQGGETQYF. Written as DNA, the CDR3 is TGTGCCACCAGTGTCCAGGGAGGTGAGACCCAGTACTTC.

The chain has TRBV7-6 and TRBJ2-1, with D possibly matching TRBD1 (5 bases). The length of the CDR3 is 12 residues. The V and J ends lost 11 bases and 2 bases respectively, with 10 bases between them. In germline, CDR1 is SGHVS, CDR2 FNYEAQ. The CDR3 here is CAVDRTYNEQFF. The CDR3 region has the DNA TGTGCCGTTGACAGAACCTACAATGAGCAGTTCTTC.

This clonotype was counted many times. V usage is TRBV4-1 and J usage is TRBJ1-1, with D tentatively TRBD1 (5 bases). Per germline, CDR1 MGHRA and CDR2 YSYEKL. The germline V and J ends were trimmed by 3 bases and 8 bases, with 22 bases remaining between them. CDR3 size: 16 residues. CDR3 in amino acids: CASSHPRRGIGGEAFF. CDR3 DNA: TGCGCCAGCAGCCATCCGCGGAGGGGTATCGGAGGGGAAGCTTTCTTT.

This chain connects TRBV5-6 to TRBJ2-5; 15 nucleotides line up with TRBD2. Germline loops: CDR1 SGHDT, CDR2 YYEEEE. The J segment lost 2 bases and the V segment lost 4 bases, leaving 6 bases of the junction unmatched. This CDR3 has 17 residues. The DNA for the CDR3 is TGTGCCAGCAGCGGGACTAGCGGGGGGCCGATTCAAGAGACCCAGTACTTC. This encodes CASSGTSGGPIQETQYF.

The genes are TRBV5-1 and TRBJ2-7, with a possible D match to TRBD1 (8 bases). Germline V lookup: CDR1 SGHRS, CDR2 YFSETQ. Trimming left V 4 bases short and J 5 bases short, with 19 bases between. This CDR3 comprises 15 residues. CDR3 in amino acids: CASSAGQGGPDEQYF. The CDR3 bases are TGCGCCAGCAGCGCCGGACAGGGAGGGCCGGACGAGCAGTACTTC. Looking up the rest from reference TRBV5-1 and TRBJ2-7 gives the full variable domain: KAGVTQTPRYLIKTRGQQVTLSCSPISGHRSVSWYQQTPGQGLQFLFEYFSETQRNKGNFPGRFSGRQFSNSRSEMNVSTLELGDSALYLCASSAGQGGPDEQYFGPGTRLTVT.

V is TRBV12-3 or TRBV12-4 and J is TRBJ1-1; unclear D gene. V shed 6 bases and J shed 8 bases, with 13 bases lying between them. The CDR3 sequence is 12 residues long. CDR3 amino acids: CASSITRGEAFF. In DNA, the CDR3 is TGTGCCAGCAGCATAACCCGGGGAGAAGCTTTCTTT.

This clonotype was found a few times. The V and J genes are TRBV11-3 and TRBJ2-1; the match to TRBD2 covers 9 bases. The CDR3 runs 17 residues. Germline V gene lookup returns CDR1 SGHNT and CDR2 YENEEA. With V trimmed by 4 bases and J by 6 bases, 13 bases remained unmatched. The CDR3 sequence is CASSSRGGAGGVNEQFF. The CDR3, as DNA: TGTGCCAGCAGCTCCCGGGGGGGTGCGGGAGGGGTCAATGAGCAGTTCTTC.

The V gene is TRBV5-5, the J gene TRBJ2-5; tentatively, D is TRBD2 (6 bases). V was pared by 3 bases and J by 2 bases, with 14 bases between. The V gene's germline CDR1 is SGHKS and CDR2 YYEKEE (reference sequence). The CDR3 is 15 residues long. This chain's CDR3 is CASSSGVLAQETQYF. CDR3 coding DNA: TGTGCCAGCAGCTCGGGGGTGCTCGCACAAGAGACCCAGTACTTC.

This clonotype has just a few counts. J is TRBJ1-6 and V is TRBV7-2; unclear D gene. Trimming removed 7 bases from V and 14 bases from J, with 15 bases in between. Germline CDR1 SGHTA, CDR2 FQGNSA. The CDR3 spans 12 residues. This CDR3 reads CASTLDLGSLHF. The CDR3, as DNA: TGTGCCAGCACCCTAGACCTTGGATCCCTCCACTTT.